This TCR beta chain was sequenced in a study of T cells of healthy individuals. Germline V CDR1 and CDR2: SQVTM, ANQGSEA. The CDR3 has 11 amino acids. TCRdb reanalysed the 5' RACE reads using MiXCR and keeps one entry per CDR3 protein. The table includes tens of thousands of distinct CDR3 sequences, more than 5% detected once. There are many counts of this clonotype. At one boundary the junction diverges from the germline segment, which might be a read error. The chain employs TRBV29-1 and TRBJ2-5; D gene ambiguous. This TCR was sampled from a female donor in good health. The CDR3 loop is CSGFIQGTQYF. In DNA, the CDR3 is TGCAGCGGATTTATACAAGGGACCCAGTACTTC.